This T cell receptor (beta chain) originates from a study of T cell changes during pregnancy in multiple sclerosis. Germline assignment: CDR1 SEHNR and CDR2 FQNEAQ (reference sequence). The CDR3 extends over 15 amino acids. V shed 1 base and J shed 3 bases, with 12 bases lying between them. Profiled with immunoSEQ multiplex PCR; TCRdb holds only in-frame clones, not every one. The sample lists 65,000 to 85,000 clones; roughly 91% were seen once. The sample consisted of CD4+ T cells from peripheral blood mononuclear cells, taken after pregnancy. The receptor was isolated from a female donor with multiple sclerosis, enrolled in a pregnancy study. The V and J genes are TRBV7-9 and TRBJ2-5; D perhaps matches TRBD2 (7 bases). CDR3 bases: TGTGCCAGCAGCTTAGACGTAGGGGGGGAAGAGACCCAGTACTTC. Encoded protein: CASSLDVGGEETQYF.